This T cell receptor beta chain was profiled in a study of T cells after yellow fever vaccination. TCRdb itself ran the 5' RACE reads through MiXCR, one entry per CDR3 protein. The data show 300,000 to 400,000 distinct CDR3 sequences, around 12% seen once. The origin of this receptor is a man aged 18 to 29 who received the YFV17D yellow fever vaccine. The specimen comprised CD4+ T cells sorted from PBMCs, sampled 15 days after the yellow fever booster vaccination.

In DNA, the CDR3 is TGTGCCAGCACCGAGGGAGGGGGGGGCCGGAGGGAGACCCAGTACTTC. Protein product: CASTEGGGGRRETQYF. V usage is TRBV21-1 and J usage is TRBJ2-5; TRBD2 is taken as the D call from the table, unchecked against the DNA. TRBV21-1 is reported as a pseudogene. CDR3 length: 16 amino acids.